This TCR beta chain was sequenced during a study of metastatic and nonmetastatic thyroid tumors. Through MiXCR, TCRdb re-clonotyped the PCR reads. The repertoire holds around 13,000 clones, with roughly 25% as singletons. This clone is medium-sized within its sample. Every patient underwent thyroid surgery untreated. This CDR3 has 16 residues. Per the germline V gene, CDR1 is MDHEN and CDR2 is SYDVKM. V was trimmed by 1 base and J by 0 bases, leaving 10 bases between them. This sequence joins TRBV28 and TRBJ1-3; D might be TRBD1 (5 bases). This TCR was recovered from a female donor with papillary thyroid cancer or a benign thyroid nodule (not recorded which). Some clones in this sample may be carry-over from other donors' samples. Sequences were obtained from adjacent normal tissue. CDR3 residues: CASSLFKGSSGNTIYF. The CDR3 DNA reads TGTGCCAGCAGTTTATTTAAGGGGAGCTCTGGAAACACCATATATTTT.